The clone carrying this T cell receptor (beta chain) was recorded only once. The record originates from a study of T cell responses to AZD1222 COVID-19 vaccine. V was pared by 5 bases and J by 7 bases, with 9 bases of the junction left unmatched. The CDR3 is 15 amino acids. TCRdb keeps only in-frame clones here, not all; method: immunoSEQ multiplex PCR. The sample gives 130,000 or so clones, 90% to 95% of which show up once; about 3% is in the top ten. The clonotype originates from an adult in good health. The V gene is TRBV23-1, the J gene TRBJ2-4, with 9 bases identical to TRBD1. TRBV23-1 counts as an open reading frame of uncertain function. Material: peripheral blood, obtained on day 0 of AZD1222 vaccination. Here the CDR3 reads CASSRGLDRGNIQYF. The CDR3 bases are TGCGCCAGCAGTAGGGGACTCGACAGGGGGAACATTCAGTACTTC.